These T cell receptor beta chains were read from a single sample in a study of blood T cell repertoires in COVID-19. Assay used: immunoSEQ multiplex PCR; TCRdb lists only in-frame clones, some missing. The repertoire includes 200,000 to 300,000 clones, approximately 78% of them detected once, and 9.5% to 15% sits in the top ten. Sequencing used peripheral blood. All receptors derive from a woman in her sixties or seventies with active or convalescent COVID-19. Each CDR3 is given with its conserved first and last residue. Fields, in order: D gene, J gene, clone size, V gene, CDR3 protein, CDR3 DNA. The D gene is left open where the match is weak. Size is omitted from some rows. Given values are once, few, many or a class for expanded clones.

d_gene: .; j_gene: TRBJ1-6; abundance: .; v_gene: TRBV3-1/TRBV3-2; CDR3aa: CASSPRGGGTLNSPLHF; CDR3nt: TGTGCCAGCAGCCCCCGGGGGGGAGGGACTTTAAATTCACCCCTCCACTTT
d_gene: TRBD1; j_gene: TRBJ2-7; abundance: once; v_gene: TRBV2; CDR3aa: CASSYTGTGGEQYF; CDR3nt: TGTGCCAGCAGTTATACAGGGACAGGGGGCGAGCAGTACTTC
d_gene: TRBD1; j_gene: TRBJ1-5; abundance: .; v_gene: TRBV5-1; CDR3aa: CASSLSGGQPQHF; CDR3nt: TGCGCCAGCAGCTTGTCAGGGGGACAGCCCCAGCATTTT
d_gene: TRBD1; j_gene: TRBJ1-3; abundance: medium-sized; v_gene: TRBV29-1; CDR3aa: CSVVGGASGNTIYF; CDR3nt: TGCAGCGTTGTAGGGGGCGCCTCTGGAAACACCATATATTTT
d_gene: TRBD2; j_gene: TRBJ2-7; abundance: few; v_gene: TRBV10-3; CDR3aa: CAISETAGGEQYF; CDR3nt: TGTGCCATCAGTGAAACTGCGGGGGGCGAGCAGTACTTC
d_gene: .; j_gene: TRBJ1-1; abundance: .; v_gene: TRBV11-2; CDR3aa: CASSLGVNTEAFF; CDR3nt: TGTGCCAGCAGCTTAGGAGTAAACACTGAAGCTTTCTTT
d_gene: TRBD1; j_gene: TRBJ1-5; abundance: .; v_gene: TRBV24-1; CDR3aa: CATSERTGGADNQPQHF; CDR3nt: TGTGCCACCAGTGAGCGGACAGGGGGGGCTGACAATCAGCCCCAGCATTTT
d_gene: .; j_gene: TRBJ2-2; abundance: .; v_gene: TRBV7-2; CDR3aa: CASSLGRGTTGELFF; CDR3nt: TGTGCCAGCAGCTTAGGAAGGGGGACGACCGGGGAGCTGTTTTTT
d_gene: .; j_gene: TRBJ1-6; abundance: .; v_gene: TRBV14; CDR3aa: CASSQEGVGGGNSPLHF; CDR3nt: TGTGCCAGCAGCCAAGAGGGGGTAGGGGGGGGGAATTCACCCCTCCACTTT
d_gene: .; j_gene: TRBJ1-6; abundance: few; v_gene: TRBV6-2/TRBV6-3; CDR3aa: CASSYSTGNSPLHF; CDR3nt: TGTGCCAGCAGTTACTCTACAGGAAACTCACCCCTCCACTTT
d_gene: .; j_gene: TRBJ2-3; abundance: .; v_gene: TRBV6-2/TRBV6-3; CDR3aa: CASSYSDSPADTQYF; CDR3nt: TGTGCCAGCAGTTACTCGGACTCCCCTGCAGATACGCAGTATTTT
d_gene: .; j_gene: TRBJ2-7; abundance: .; v_gene: TRBV14; CDR3aa: CASSQAPREQYF; CDR3nt: TGTGCCAGCAGCCAAGCCCCGCGTGAGCAGTACTTC
d_gene: .; j_gene: TRBJ2-5; abundance: .; v_gene: TRBV7-9; CDR3aa: CALGVPPRETQYF; CDR3nt: TGTGCCCTCGGGGTCCCCCCCCGGGAGACCCAGTACTTC
d_gene: TRBD2; j_gene: TRBJ2-1; abundance: .; v_gene: TRBV7-2; CDR3aa: CASSPRARLAGARNEQFF; CDR3nt: TGTGCCAGCAGCCCTCGGGCCCGGCTAGCGGGGGCTCGAAATGAGCAGTTCTTC
d_gene: .; j_gene: TRBJ2-5; abundance: .; v_gene: TRBV9; CDR3aa: CASSVGGAGQETQYF; CDR3nt: TGTGCCAGCAGCGTTGGAGGGGCAGGGCAAGAGACCCAGTACTTC
d_gene: TRBD2; j_gene: TRBJ2-7; abundance: .; v_gene: TRBV27; CDR3aa: CASSPRTSGVSYEQYF; CDR3nt: TGTGCCAGCAGTCCCCGGACTAGCGGGGTCTCCTACGAGCAGTACTTC
d_gene: TRBD1; j_gene: TRBJ1-1; abundance: .; v_gene: TRBV6-6; CDR3aa: CASRGQDLNTEAFF; CDR3nt: TGTGCCAGCAGGGGACAGGACCTGAACACTGAAGCTTTCTTT
d_gene: TRBD2; j_gene: TRBJ2-5; abundance: .; v_gene: TRBV19; CDR3aa: CASSPWTSREETQYF; CDR3nt: TGTGCCAGTAGTCCATGGACTAGCAGGGAAGAGACCCAGTACTTC
d_gene: TRBD1; j_gene: TRBJ1-2; abundance: .; v_gene: TRBV6-5; CDR3aa: CASRTYRQGASRYTF; CDR3nt: TGTGCCAGCAGGACATACCGACAGGGTGCTAGTCGCTACACCTTC
d_gene: .; j_gene: TRBJ2-7; abundance: .; v_gene: TRBV27; CDR3aa: CASSSTGEQYF; CDR3nt: TGTGCCAGCAGTTCAACAGGGGAGCAGTACTTC
d_gene: .; j_gene: TRBJ1-1; abundance: many; v_gene: TRBV18; CDR3aa: CASSPETTGTEAFF; CDR3nt: TGTGCCAGCTCACCGGAGACGACGGGCACTGAAGCTTTCTTT
d_gene: .; j_gene: TRBJ1-1; abundance: .; v_gene: TRBV7-9; CDR3aa: CASSPVGGRAILFF; CDR3nt: TGTGCCAGCAGCCCCGTGGGGGGGCGGGCAATACTCTTCTTT
d_gene: TRBD1; j_gene: TRBJ2-1; abundance: .; v_gene: TRBV7-6; CDR3aa: CASSTVRGRMNEQFF; CDR3nt: TGTGCCAGCAGCACCGTTAGGGGGCGTATGAATGAGCAGTTCTTC
d_gene: TRBD1; j_gene: TRBJ1-1; abundance: .; v_gene: TRBV3-1/TRBV3-2; CDR3aa: CASSPTGDRNTEAFF; CDR3nt: TGTGCCAGCAGCCCGACAGGGGATCGGAACACTGAAGCTTTCTTT
d_gene: .; j_gene: TRBJ2-5; abundance: .; v_gene: TRBV6-5; CDR3aa: CASSYGTGEETQYF; CDR3nt: TGTGCCAGCAGTTACGGGACGGGGGAAGAGACCCAGTACTTC
d_gene: .; j_gene: TRBJ2-4; abundance: .; v_gene: TRBV6-2/TRBV6-3; CDR3aa: CASSAPPREHIQYF; CDR3nt: TGTGCCAGCAGTGCGCCCCCCAGGGAACACATTCAGTACTTC
d_gene: .; j_gene: TRBJ2-7; abundance: .; v_gene: TRBV7-9; CDR3aa: CASSSPGLGSYEQYF; CDR3nt: TGTGCCAGCAGCTCCCCGGGACTCGGCTCCTACGAGCAGTACTTC
d_gene: .; j_gene: TRBJ1-4; abundance: .; v_gene: TRBV21-1; CDR3aa: CASSKRAGGLKKLFF; CDR3nt: TGTGCCAGCAGCAAAAGGGCAGGGGGTTTGAAAAAACTGTTTTTT
d_gene: .; j_gene: TRBJ2-5; abundance: .; v_gene: TRBV19; CDR3aa: CASSTGRTTETQYF; CDR3nt: TGTGCCAGTAGTACGGGACGGACTACAGAGACCCAGTACTTC
d_gene: TRBD1; j_gene: TRBJ1-2; abundance: .; v_gene: TRBV27; CDR3aa: CASRTPGTEHYGYTF; CDR3nt: TGTGCCAGCAGGACCCCGGGGACAGAACACTATGGCTACACCTTC